This passage covers 32 T cell receptor beta chains from one sample sequenced in a study of cytotoxic CD8 clonotypes in ibrutinib-treated CLL. Assay used: immunoSEQ multiplex PCR; TCRdb lists only in-frame clones, some missing. The sample carries 150,000 or so clones, roughly 84% recorded once. The input for sequencing was PBMCs, taken at disease progression, from a patient treated with ibrutinib. The receptors were gathered from a human donor with chronic lymphocytic leukemia.

The chain employs TRBV19 and TRBJ2-3, with 7 bases lining up with TRBD2. The CDR3 loop spans 14 amino acids. V gave up 8 bases and J gave up 2 bases; unmatched junction bases: 7. Germline V CDR1 and CDR2: LNHDA, SQIVND (reference sequence). CDR3 loop: CASLSGAYTDTQYF. The CDR3 coding sequence is TGTGCCAGTCTAAGCGGGGCATACACAGATACGCAGTATTTT.

The chain uses TRBV11-3 and TRBJ2-1; TRBD2 aligns across 8 bases. The CDR3 totals 15 residues. The junction had 9 bases not matched to a gene; V was cut back by 8 bases and J by 3 bases. Germline loops: CDR1 SGHNT, CDR2 YENEEA. CDR3 nucleotides: TGTGCCAGCGGCGGGACTAGGAGTCTCTACAATGAGCAGTTCTTC. This gives the protein CASGGTRSLYNEQFF.

This chain joins TRBV5-5 and TRBJ1-1; 10 bases are shared with TRBD1. With V trimmed by 4 bases and J by 5 bases, 8 bases remained unmatched. This CDR3 is 15 amino acids long. The germline V gene encodes CDR1 SGHKS and CDR2 YYEKEE (reference sequence). In DNA, the CDR3 is TGTGCCAGCAGCCATCCGACAGGGGGCAAGACTGAAGCTTTCTTT. Translated: CASSHPTGGKTEAFF.

The rearrangement joins TRBV30 to TRBJ1-2, with D possibly matching TRBD1 (5 bases). The CDR3 runs to 12 residues. Germline V gene lookup returns CDR1 GTSNPN and CDR2 SVGIG (reference sequence). Trimming cost V 1 base and J 8 bases, with 11 bases left between them. In DNA, the CDR3 is TGTGCCTGGAGTGCCGGCGGGGGAGGCTACACCTTC. Its protein is CAWSAGGGGYTF.

This clone was recorded once. The J gene is TRBJ2-6, the V gene TRBV9; D tentatively reads TRBD1 or TRBD2 (5 bases each). V dropped 3 bases and J dropped 0 bases, with 22 bases sitting between them. From germline, CDR1 is SGDLS and CDR2 YYNGEE. This CDR3 spans 20 amino acids. As DNA, the CDR3 is TGTGCCAGCAGCGACTACTCCGGGACGCCTTTTGACTCTGGGGCCAACGTCCTGACTTTC. Translation: CASSDYSGTPFDSGANVLTF.

Only a few counts were recorded for this clone. The chain carries TRBV2 and TRBJ2-7; no reliable D call. CDR1 is SNHLY and CDR2 is FYNNEI in the germline V gene. The CDR3 consists of 12 residues. Trimming took 7 bases from V and 5 from J, leaving 12 bases between them. The CDR3 is CASTGAMNEQYF. In DNA form, the CDR3 reads TGTGCCAGCACGGGCGCAATGAACGAGCAGTACTTC.

This chain links TRBV5-5 with TRBJ1-4; 9 bases map to TRBD1. The CDR3 has 16 amino acids. Germline V CDR1 and CDR2: SGHKS, YYEKEE (reference sequence). V was pared by 4 bases and J by 8 bases, with 12 bases of the junction left unmatched. The CDR3 here is CASSPTPGQGREKLFF. The CDR3 DNA follows: TGTGCCAGCAGCCCGACCCCGGGACAGGGCCGAGAAAAACTGTTTTTT.

The V gene is TRBV7-9, the J gene TRBJ2-7, with 7 bases lining up with TRBD2. The V gene end was trimmed by 3 bases and the J gene end by 2 bases; junction bases not matched to a gene: 4. The CDR3 spans 14 residues. Germline V gene lookup returns CDR1 SEHNR and CDR2 FQNEAQ (reference sequence). The CDR3 nucleotides are TGTGCCAGCAGCTTGGGAGGGAAGACCTACGAGCAGTACTTC. Its translation is CASSLGGKTYEQYF.

The chain carries TRBV25-1 and TRBJ2-1; 9 bases are a match to TRBD2. Germline CDR1 is MGHDK and CDR2 is SYGVNS. The CDR3 runs to 17 residues. V gave up 0 bases and J gave up 3 bases; unmatched junction bases: 6. The CDR3 DNA reads as TGTGCCAGCAGTGAATACGTCCAGCGGGGGGTCTACAATGAGCAGTTCTTC. Encoded protein: CASSEYVQRGVYNEQFF.

The chain combines TRBV11-2 with TRBJ1-4; 9 bases are shared with TRBD1. This CDR3 spans 18 amino acids. Trimming cost V 4 bases and J 7 bases; bases outside gene matches: 16. The V gene's germline CDR1 is SGHAT and CDR2 FQNNGV. CDR3 DNA: TGTGCCAGCAGCTCCCCTTTAGGGACAGGGATTACCGGTGAAAAACTGTTTTTT. Translating gives CASSSPLGTGITGEKLFF.

The rearrangement joins TRBV25-1 to TRBJ1-2; 9 bases are shared with TRBD1. Germline V gene lookup returns CDR1 MGHDK and CDR2 SYGVNS. The V gene end was trimmed by 3 bases and the J gene end by 8 bases; junction bases not matched to a gene: 13. The CDR3 is 16 amino acids. The CDR3 reads CASSDVPGQGPVGYTF. In nucleotides, the CDR3 is TGTGCCAGCAGTGACGTCCCGGGACAGGGTCCGGTCGGCTACACCTTC.

The chain uses TRBV11-3 and TRBJ1-2, with 10 nucleotides matching TRBD1. This CDR3 comprises 14 residues. J gave up 3 bases and V 5 bases, and 3 bases lay outside the gene matches. Germline CDR1 is SGHNT and CDR2 is YENEEA. The CDR3 here is CASSLGQGDYGYTF. In nucleotides, the CDR3 is TGTGCCAGCAGCCTAGGACAGGGGGACTATGGCTACACCTTC.

V and J are TRBV11-3 and TRBJ1-5; D is possibly TRBD1 (5 bases). The V end lost 2 bases, the J end lost 2 bases, and 7 bases lay between the germline ends. From germline, CDR1 is SGHNT and CDR2 YENEEA. This CDR3 is 14 amino acids long. CDR3 sequence: CASSLQGGNQPQHF. CDR3 nucleotide sequence: TGTGCCAGCAGCTTACAGGGTGGCAATCAGCCCCAGCATTTT.

This chain connects TRBV19 to TRBJ2-5, with no clear D. Per the germline V gene, CDR1 is LNHDA and CDR2 is SQIVND (reference sequence). The V end lost 3 bases, the J end lost 3 bases, and 2 bases lay between the germline ends. This CDR3 spans 11 amino acids. CDR3 DNA: TGTGCCAGTAGTATTAAAGAGACCCAGTACTTC. This sequence encodes CASSIKETQYF.

The chain employs TRBV28 and TRBJ2-1; D possibly corresponds to TRBD2 (5 bases). The CDR3 has 14 residues. Trimming stripped 4 bases from V and 4 bases from J, with 11 bases between. Germline CDR1 is MDHEN and CDR2 is SYDVKM. CDR3 bases: TGTGCCAGCAGTTCGTTTGTAGCGTACAATGAGCAGTTCTTC. Translation: CASSSFVAYNEQFF.

This chain joins TRBV30 and TRBJ1-1, with D tentatively TRBD1 (5 bases). CDR1 GTSNPN and CDR2 SVGIG come from the germline V gene (reference sequence). V shed 1 base and J shed 4 bases, with 19 bases lying between them. The CDR3 has 16 amino acids. The CDR3: CAWSGGEEGWSTEAFF. In DNA, the CDR3 is TGTGCCTGGAGTGGAGGGGAGGAAGGTTGGAGCACTGAAGCTTTCTTT.

The J gene is TRBJ2-7, the V gene TRBV28; 8 bases align to TRBD1. The CDR3 has 16 residues. Looked up from germline, CDR1 is MDHEN and CDR2 is SYDVKM. V dropped 6 bases and J dropped 3; count of bases not matched to a gene: 13. The CDR3: CASSLASGTGRYEQYF. For the CDR3, the DNA is TGTGCCAGCAGCCTTGCGTCCGGGACAGGACGCTACGAGCAGTACTTC.

The rearrangement links TRBV2 to TRBJ2-3; possibly TRBD2 for D (6 bases). This CDR3 has 13 amino acids. Germline CDR1 reads SNHLY; CDR2 reads FYNNEI. Deletions cut 8 bases from V and 2 bases from J, with 11 bases between. Here the CDR3 reads CASGVADTDTQYF. Written as DNA, the CDR3 is TGTGCCAGCGGGGTAGCGGACACAGATACGCAGTATTTT.

The chain employs TRBV27 and TRBJ2-7, with a weak D call TRBD2 (6 bases). With 5 bases removed from V and 2 bases from J, the gap between germline ends came to 10 bases. From germline, CDR1 is MNHEY and CDR2 SMNVEV (reference sequence). This CDR3 spans 13 amino acids. CDR3 bases: TGTGCCAGCAGTCCCGGGGGTCCCTACGAGCAGTACTTC. Residues: CASSPGGPYEQYF.

The chain uses TRBV29-1 and TRBJ2-3; D perhaps matches TRBD1 (5 bases). Trimming pared 7 bases from V and 2 bases from J, leaving 16 bases between. Germline CDR1 and CDR2: SQVTM and ANQGSEA. The CDR3 consists of 14 residues. The CDR3 region has the DNA TGCAGCGCTGCACCTGACAGAAACACAGATACGCAGTATTTT. The encoded protein is CSAAPDRNTDTQYF.

This clone has just one count. The chain has TRBV4-1 and TRBJ1-1; D is unresolved. Trimming left V 5 bases short and J 1 base short, with 8 bases between. This CDR3 has 13 residues. Germline V gene sequence: CDR1 MGHRA, CDR2 YSYEKL. The CDR3 reads CASSMRANTEAFF. The CDR3, as DNA: TGCGCCAGCAGCATGAGGGCGAACACTGAAGCTTTCTTT.

The V gene is TRBV27, the J gene TRBJ2-7; 12 nucleotides line up with TRBD2. The CDR3 contains 17 residues. In germline, CDR1 is MNHEY, CDR2 SMNVEV (reference sequence). V trimming: 1 base; J trimming: 3 bases; junction bases outside the gene matches: 7. This CDR3 is CASSLWPSGRERYEQYF. In DNA form, the CDR3 reads TGTGCCAGCAGTTTATGGCCTAGCGGGAGGGAACGCTACGAGCAGTACTTC.

The chain joins TRBV2 to TRBJ2-4, with D tentatively TRBD1 (6 bases). The CDR3 length is 15 residues. CDR1 and CDR2 from the germline V gene are SNHLY and FYNNEI. V was shortened by 0 bases and J by 4 bases, with 10 bases between the two germline ends. The CDR3 region has the DNA TGTGCCAGCAGTGAAGCCGCAGGGGAGAAAAACATTCAGTACTTC. This gives the protein CASSEAAGEKNIQYF.

The chain employs TRBV6-1 and TRBJ1-1, with D maybe TRBD1 (6 bases). This CDR3 has 15 amino acids. V was pared by 3 bases and J by 4 bases, with 15 bases between. The germline V gene encodes CDR1 MNHNS and CDR2 SASEGT. CDR3 in amino acids: CASSDRLGAATEAFF. The DNA of the CDR3 is TGTGCCAGCAGTGATCGATTGGGGGCGGCCACTGAAGCTTTCTTT.

This chain uses TRBV7-8 with TRBJ1-4, with D maybe TRBD1 (5 bases). The CDR3 length is 15 residues. V was clipped by 2 bases and J by 4 bases, with 11 bases between them. Germline CDR1 SGHVS, CDR2 FQNEAQ. The CDR3 DNA reads as TGTGCCAGCAGCTTATTGGGGACGGATAATGAAAAACTGTTTTTT. Protein product: CASSLLGTDNEKLFF.

In the case of this clone: A junction end diverges from the germline sequence, so it may reflect a read error. The genes are TRBV9 and TRBJ2-5, with TRBD1 matching over 7 bases. Germline CDR1 SGDLS, CDR2 YYNGEE. The CDR3 extends over 16 amino acids. The CDR3, as DNA: TGTGCCAGCAGCGTCCGGGACAGAACTTACCAGGAGACCCAGTACTTC. Its protein product is CASSVRDRTYQETQYF.

The chain combines TRBV6-5 with TRBJ1-2; D call uncertain. This CDR3 is 13 amino acids long. The V end was cut by 5 bases, the J end by 8 bases, with 15 bases between. Germline V gene lookup returns CDR1 MNHEY and CDR2 SVGAGI. The CDR3 spells CASSPRSDGGYTF. The DNA for the CDR3 is TGTGCCAGCAGTCCACGGTCGGACGGGGGCTACACCTTC.

This clone was found a few times. This chain uses TRBV6-1 with TRBJ2-7; D could derive from TRBD1 or TRBD2 (5 bases each). Germline CDR1 reads MNHNS; CDR2 reads SASEGT. V was clipped by 3 bases and J by 0 bases, with 21 bases between them. The CDR3 runs to 18 residues. DNA of the CDR3: TGTGCCAGCAGTGATCCGGGGACCCATGGGTCATTCTCCTACGAGCAGTACTTC. Encoded protein: CASSDPGTHGSFSYEQYF.

This chain uses TRBV28 with TRBJ2-7, with TRBD1 identical over 9 bases. The trim removed 4 bases at V and 3 bases at J, leaving 10 bases unmatched. The germline V gene has CDR1 MDHEN and CDR2 SYDVKM. The CDR3 is 16 amino acids. CDR3 in amino acids: CASSYLIRGQGYEQYF. The CDR3 nucleotides are TGTGCCAGCAGTTATCTGATCCGGGGACAGGGCTACGAGCAGTACTTC.

This chain joins TRBV7-3 and TRBJ2-5, with 9 nucleotides matching TRBD2. V shed 1 base, J shed 5 bases, and the junction held 11 bases outside the gene matches. Per germline, CDR1 SGHTA and CDR2 FQGTGA. This CDR3 contains 17 residues. The CDR3 is CASSLSVGGRAGETQYF. The CDR3, as DNA: TGTGCCAGCAGCTTAAGCGTCGGCGGGAGGGCCGGCGAGACCCAGTACTTC.

This clone has only one observation. The chain uses TRBV11-2 and TRBJ2-7, with D perhaps TRBD1 (5 bases). The V gene's germline CDR1 is SGHAT and CDR2 FQNNGV. V dropped 0 bases and J dropped 6 bases, with 15 bases sitting between them. This CDR3 has 15 residues. The CDR3 DNA is TGTGCCAGCAGCTTAGATGTGACAGTCTCGGGCGAGCAGTACTTC. Residues: CASSLDVTVSGEQYF.

This chain links TRBV21-1 with TRBJ2-7; TRBD1 is the table's D call, not checked against the DNA. TRBV21-1 is flagged as a pseudogene. The CDR3 loop spans 16 amino acids. Here the CDR3 DNA reads TGTGCCAGCAGCGACAGCAGCGGGACAGGGGGCGACGAGCAGTACTTC. Its protein is CASSDSSGTGGDEQYF.